A single sample gave rise to the 13 T cell receptor beta chains below, sequenced in a study of human T cells and chemical hapten exposure. Time point described: patch test 1, 2 weeks after DPC sensitization. Sample treatment: therapeutic diphenylcyclopropenone sensitization with weekly scalp DPC. A single record per CDR3 protein comes from TCRdb applying MiXCR to the RACE reads. This sample has 350,000 or so distinct CDR3 sequences, with around 7% found just once. Sequencing used whole blood, obtained in connection with sensitization to the hapten diphenylcyclopropenone (DPC). These receptors were taken from a woman under 30 with alopecia areata. Some clones in this sample may be carry-over from other donors' samples.

This clonotype was picked up many times. This chain joins TRBV10-3 and TRBJ1-2; 7 nucleotides line up with TRBD1. Germline trimming cut 5 bases from V and 3 bases from J; bases unmatched to any gene: 3. Germline lookup yields CDR1 ENHRY and CDR2 SYGVKD. The CDR3 spans 13 residues. The CDR3 coding sequence is TGTGCCATCAGTAGTGGACAGGACTATGGCTACACCTTC. Translating gives CAISSGQDYGYTF.

This clonotype was seen many times. The V gene is TRBV24-1, the J gene TRBJ2-3; unclear D gene. The CDR3 consists of 13 residues. The V gene lost 4 bases and the J gene lost 0 bases, with 4 bases spanning the gap. Looked up from germline, CDR1 is KGHDR and CDR2 is SFDVKD. The CDR3 protein is CATSEGSTDTQYF. DNA for the CDR3: TGTGCCACCAGTGAGGGCAGCACAGATACGCAGTATTTT.

This clonotype was observed a few times. This chain connects TRBV3-1 to TRBJ2-5; the match to TRBD2 covers 8 bases. CDR1 and CDR2 from the germline V gene are LGHDT and YNNKEL (reference sequence). V lost 4 bases, J lost 0 bases, and 10 bases stayed unmatched. This CDR3 contains 17 residues. The CDR3 sequence is CASSPMTSETYQETQYF. For the CDR3, the DNA is TGTGCCAGCAGCCCGATGACTAGCGAAACGTACCAAGAGACCCAGTACTTC.

In its sample, this clonotype was seen a few times. This chain links TRBV2 with TRBJ1-1; D possibly corresponds to TRBD1 (6 bases). V was cut by 9 bases and J by 2 bases, with 13 bases left in between. Per the germline V gene, CDR1 is SNHLY and CDR2 is FYNNEI. The CDR3 is 13 residues long. The DNA of the CDR3 is TGTGCCAGAGAGGGGACATTAAACACTGAAGCTTTCTTT. Encoded protein: CAREGTLNTEAFF.

At least ten counts were recorded for this clonotype. The genes are TRBV28 and TRBJ2-7; D tentatively fits TRBD1 or TRBD2 (5 bases each). The CDR3 has 15 residues. With 3 bases removed from V and 3 bases from J, the gap between germline ends came to 15 bases. CDR1 and CDR2 from the germline V gene are MDHEN and SYDVKM. In DNA, the CDR3 is TGTGCCAGCAGTTTGGGGACCGGACGGAACTACGAGCAGTACTTC. It codes for CASSLGTGRNYEQYF.

The CDR3 sequence: CASSPLLSLYGYTF. The CDR3 DNA reads TGTGCCAGCAGCCCTTTACTCAGTCTCTATGGCTACACCTTC. The chain carries TRBV12-3 or TRBV12-4 and TRBJ1-2; D is undetermined. Trimming pared 6 bases from V and 4 bases from J, leaving 15 bases between. This CDR3 has 14 amino acids.

This chain uses TRBV2 with TRBJ2-7; 9 bases line up with TRBD2. The V and J ends lost 1 base and 7 bases, in that order; junction bases with no gene match: 11. CDR3 size: 16 residues. The germline CDR1 and CDR2 sequences are SNHLY and FYNNEI. CDR3 amino acids: CASSEGGSGGVGEQYF. For the CDR3, the DNA is TGTGCCAGCAGTGAAGGGGGTAGCGGGGGCGTTGGTGAGCAGTACTTC.

The chain has TRBV9 and TRBJ1-5; D not resolved. V was shortened by 0 bases and J by 7 bases, with 8 bases between the two germline ends. This CDR3 spans 13 amino acids. Germline CDR1 and CDR2: SGDLS and YYNGEE. CDR3 region: CASSVALEQPQHF. The CDR3 nucleotides are TGTGCCAGCAGCGTAGCCTTAGAGCAGCCCCAGCATTTT.

This clonotype was detected a few times. The rearrangement links TRBV29-1 to TRBJ2-3; D call uncertain. The CDR3 has 11 amino acids. In germline, CDR1 is SQVTM, CDR2 ANQGSEA. V was trimmed by 1 base and J by 2 bases, leaving 1 base between them. The DNA of the CDR3 is TGCAGCGTTGAAGCCACAGATACGCAGTATTTT. This translates into CSVEATDTQYF.

The chain is built from TRBV6-1 and TRBJ2-3, with D perhaps TRBD1 (5 bases). Germline CDR1 reads MNHNS; CDR2 reads SASEGT. The length of the CDR3 is 14 residues. V lost 8 bases to trimming and J lost 2 bases, with 14 bases between them. In DNA, the CDR3 is TGTGCCAGCTTTTCTGGACACCACACAGATACGCAGTATTTT. This translates into CASFSGHHTDTQYF.

This clonotype was counted many times. The chain couples TRBV18 to TRBJ2-7; D not resolved. V lost 1 base to trimming and J lost 1 base, with 8 bases between them. CDR1 is KGHSH and CDR2 is LQKENI in the germline V gene. This CDR3 has 14 amino acids. CDR3: CASSPRPRSYEQYF. The CDR3 region has the DNA TGTGCCAGCTCACCACGACCGCGGTCCTACGAGCAGTACTTC.

This clonotype was counted between two and nine times. This chain links TRBV29-1 with TRBJ2-1; possible D gene TRBD1, 6 bases. The germline V and J ends were trimmed by 7 bases and 3 bases, with 16 bases remaining between them. The length of the CDR3 is 14 residues. CDR1 is SQVTM, CDR2 ANQGSEA, per germline. The CDR3 DNA follows: TGCAGCGCTAAGACAGGTGGGGGCTACAATGAGCAGTTCTTC. It encodes CSAKTGGGYNEQFF.

This clonotype showed up many times. The chain employs TRBV9 and TRBJ2-6; D possibly corresponds to TRBD2 (5 bases). The CDR3 is 18 amino acids. Germline V gene lookup returns CDR1 SGDLS and CDR2 YYNGEE. Between the trimmed V and J ends, which lost 4 bases and 0 bases, there was a span of 17 bases. This CDR3 reads CASSPSPAGSSGANVLTF. The CDR3 DNA is TGTGCCAGCAGCCCATCGCCGGCGGGCAGCTCTGGGGCCAACGTCCTGACTTTC.